The 19 T cell receptor beta chains below were found in one sample sequenced in a study of blood T cells in healthy people across ages. A sample-barcoded 5' primer and a J-beta primer mix were used in a second PCR of roughly 6 to 11 cycles. TCRdb analysed the 5' RACE reads with MiXCR anew, one entry per CDR3 protein. Among 1.5 million to 2 million distinct CDR3 sequences, roughly 50% were seen once, and the ten largest hold less than 2.5%. The sample taken for sequencing was blood. Receptor source: a woman aged 40 to 50 in good health.

V and J are TRBV21-1 and TRBJ2-7. TRBV21-1 counts as a pseudogene. The CDR3 is made up of 15 amino acids. CDR3 in DNA: TGTGCCAGCAGCAAAAACACGGGCTCGACCTACGAGCAGTACTTC. It specifies CASSKNTGSTYEQYF.

In regard to this clonotype: This could be a read error, since a much larger clone is one nucleotide away. The rearrangement joins TRBV27 to TRBJ2-7; 9 bases agree with TRBD2. Germline CDR1 is MNHEY and CDR2 is SMNVEV (reference sequence). This CDR3 spans 17 amino acids. The CDR3 region has the DNA TGTACCAGCAGTTTTCGAAAGGCTAGCGGGGACAGATACGAGCAGTACTTC. Translation gives CTSSFRKASGDRYEQYF.

The genes are TRBV3-1 and TRBJ2-1; D may be TRBD2 (5 bases). From germline, CDR1 is LGHDT and CDR2 YNNKEL (reference sequence). Trimming stripped 1 base from V and 15 bases from J, with 16 bases between. This CDR3 has 13 amino acids. CDR3 region: CASSQGLAQGRFF. For the CDR3, the DNA is TGTGCCAGCAGCCAAGGGCTAGCCCAAGGGCGGTTCTTC.

This clonotype appeared many times. The chain links TRBV4-3 to TRBJ1-2; D is unresolved. V lost 2 bases and J lost 8, with 12 bases in between. Germline CDR1 LGHNA, CDR2 YSLEER. The CDR3 has 13 amino acids. The CDR3 sequence is CASSQNGVRGYTF. CDR3 DNA: TGCGCCAGCAGCCAAAACGGGGTGAGGGGCTACACCTTC.

This chain uses TRBV28 with TRBJ2-7; D is uncertain. CDR3 length equals 14 residues. Trimming shortened V by 6 bases and J by 3 bases, and 15 bases separated the two germline ends. CDR1 and CDR2 from the germline V gene are MDHEN and SYDVKM. This CDR3 reads CASSLVGPRYEQYF. In DNA, the CDR3 is TGTGCCAGCAGCTTGGTAGGCCCGCGCTACGAGCAGTACTTC.

The V and J genes are TRBV6-1 and TRBJ1-5; D unresolved. The germline gives CDR1 MNHNS, CDR2 SASEGT. The length of the CDR3 is 15 residues. With 6 bases removed from V and 5 bases from J, the gap between germline ends came to 17 bases. In DNA, the CDR3 is TGTGCCAGCAGCAACGGGAACTTACCACATCAGCCCCAGCATTTT. Protein: CASSNGNLPHQPQHF.

V gene TRBV5-1 combines with J gene TRBJ1-6; possible D gene TRBD1, 6 bases. There are 14 residues in the CDR3. Trimming took 1 base from V and 5 from J, leaving 7 bases between them. Germline V gene lookup returns CDR1 SGHRS and CDR2 YFSETQ. As DNA, the CDR3 is TGCGCCAGCAGCTTGAACAGGGATAATTCACCCCTCCACTTT. It is translated as CASSLNRDNSPLHF. Together with reference TRBV5-1 and TRBJ1-6, the CDR3 gives the full variable domain: KAGVTQTPRYLIKTRGQQVTLSCSPISGHRSVSWYQQTPGQGLQFLFEYFSETQRNKGNFPGRFSGRQFSNSRSEMNVSTLELGDSALYLCASSLNRDNSPLHFGNGTRLTVT.

The chain is built from TRBV12-3 or TRBV12-4 and TRBJ2-1, with TRBD2 identical over 15 bases. This CDR3 spans 15 amino acids. V lost 5 bases and J lost 7; bases outside the gene matches: 3. DNA for the CDR3: TGTGCCAGCAGTGGACTAGCGGGGGGGAAAAATGAGCAGTTCTTC. It yields the protein CASSGLAGGKNEQFF.

This clonotype was observed a handful of times. The chain links TRBV20-1 to TRBJ2-1, with 8 nucleotides matching TRBD1. Trimming at V came to 6 bases and at J to 5 bases, leaving 9 bases not matched to a gene. Germline V lookup: CDR1 DFQATT, CDR2 SNEGSKA (reference sequence). The CDR3 is 14 residues long. CDR3 sequence reads: CSARTGLRNNEQFF. DNA for the CDR3: TGCAGTGCGAGGACAGGGCTCCGGAACAATGAGCAGTTCTTC.

This clonotype has just a few counts. V and J are TRBV27 and TRBJ2-5, with 7 bases that match TRBD1. The J segment lost 3 bases and the V segment lost 5 bases, leaving 6 bases of the junction unmatched. CDR1 and CDR2 from the germline V gene are MNHEY and SMNVEV (reference sequence). This CDR3 is built from 14 residues. The CDR3 region is CASSVHGTEETQYF. Here the CDR3 DNA reads TGTGCCAGCAGTGTACACGGGACAGAAGAGACCCAGTACTTC.

The chain uses TRBV7-6 and TRBJ1-4; tentative D call: TRBD1 (5 bases). The CDR3 spans 14 residues. V was shortened by 5 bases and J by 8 bases, with 15 bases between the two germline ends. The germline gives CDR1 SGHVS, CDR2 FNYEAQ. The DNA of the CDR3 is TGTGCCAGCAGCGCCGACCTTGGGGCCGAAAAACTGTTTTTT. Translating it yields CASSADLGAEKLFF.

This clonotype showed up many times. This chain connects TRBV29-1 to TRBJ2-1; D gene unclear. CDR3 length: 12 residues. The V end lost 7 bases, the J end lost 5 bases, and 12 bases lay between the germline ends. The germline V gene encodes CDR1 SQVTM and CDR2 ANQGSEA. CDR3 in DNA: TGCAGCGCCATTAGTGTTAACAATGAGCAGTTCTTC. Its protein product is CSAISVNNEQFF.

This clonotype came up a few times. V usage is TRBV6-2 or TRBV6-3 and J usage is TRBJ1-5; D unclear. The germline V and J ends were trimmed by 6 bases and 10 bases, with 22 bases remaining between them. This CDR3 is built from 15 residues. Per the germline V gene, CDR1 is MNHEY and CDR2 is SVGEGT. CDR3 sequence reads: CASSPWRDNLKPQHF. The CDR3 region has the DNA TGTGCCAGCAGCCCCTGGAGAGACAATCTAAAACCCCAGCATTTT.

The rearrangement uses TRBV7-2 and TRBJ1-6; 10 bases fit TRBD1. CDR3 length equals 14 residues. V shed 8 bases, J shed 11 bases, and the junction held 9 bases outside the gene matches. Germline CDR1 and CDR2: SGHTA and FQGNSA. This chain's CDR3 is CASAGTGASPPLHF. The CDR3 DNA follows: TGTGCCAGCGCAGGGACAGGGGCGAGTCCACCCCTCCACTTT.

This chain joins TRBV6-5 and TRBJ2-4; a weak D match, TRBD1 (5 bases). The CDR3 totals 16 residues. Trimming took off 6 bases at V and 13 bases at J, with 28 bases between the two ends. Germline CDR1 reads MNHEY; CDR2 reads SVGAGI. CDR3 nucleotide sequence: TGTGCCAGCAGCCCCGACAGAACCTCCAGATTCAAGTCCCAGTACTTC. Protein product: CASSPDRTSRFKSQYF.

This chain joins TRBV5-6 and TRBJ2-1; D gene unclear. Trimming took off 2 bases at V and 12 bases at J, with 9 bases between the two ends. There are 11 residues in the CDR3. Germline V CDR1 and CDR2: SGHDT, YYEEEE. Written as DNA, the CDR3 is TGTGCCAGCAGCTTATCGGTTGGGCAGTTCTTC. The encoded protein is CASSLSVGQFF.

The chain combines TRBV7-9 with TRBJ1-2, with 7 nucleotides matching TRBD1. With 3 bases clipped from V and 3 bases from J, the junction kept 10 bases outside the gene matches. CDR3 length equals 16 residues. Per the germline V gene, CDR1 is SEHNR and CDR2 is FQNEAQ (reference sequence). CDR3 sequence (DNA): TGTGCCAGCAGCTTCCCTTCCCGGGACAGAGACTATGGCTACACCTTC. Its protein is CASSFPSRDRDYGYTF.

V gene TRBV6-5 combines with J gene TRBJ1-1; possibly TRBD1 for D (5 bases). V was shortened by 8 bases and J by 5 bases, with 15 bases between the two germline ends. The CDR3 has 13 residues. Per germline, CDR1 MNHEY and CDR2 SVGAGI. The CDR3 DNA reads as TGTGCCAGCCGAATGGCCGGGGGGACTGAAGCTTTCTTT. Translating gives CASRMAGGTEAFF.

The rearrangement uses TRBV29-1 and TRBJ2-1; either TRBD1 or TRBD2 may supply D (6 bases each). Near its end, the DNA agrees better with TRBJ2-7, so the J call may be wrong. CDR1 SQVTM and CDR2 ANQGSEA come from the germline V gene. The CDR3 has 14 residues. This chain's CDR3 is CSVVIGGRIDEQYF. The CDR3 DNA reads TGCAGCGTTGTAATCGGGGGCCGGATTGATGAGCAGTACTTC.